What follows are 19 T cell receptor beta chains derived from one specimen sequenced in a study of OX40 agonist ivuxolimab in advanced cancers. The table came from immunoSEQ multiplex PCR; TCRdb's copy has only in-frame clones and leaves some out. This table holds 49,000 or so clones, 89% found once. This specimen was CD4+ or CD8+ T cells sorted from blood, taken in a trial of the OX40 agonist ivuxolimab. These receptors originate from an adult with an advanced solid tumor such as melanoma, head and neck, liver or kidney cancer.

The chain is built from TRBV4-2 and TRBJ1-1; a possible D gene is TRBD1 (5 bases). The germline gives CDR1 LGHNA, CDR2 YNFKEQ. CDR3 length equals 11 residues. V dropped 8 bases and J dropped 6 bases, with 10 bases sitting between them. The DNA for the CDR3 is TGTGCCAGCTCCTCGGGGGCTGAAGCTTTCTTT. It translates to CASSSGAEAFF.

The chain links TRBV7-2 to TRBJ2-7; 11 nucleotides align to TRBD2. Germline-derived CDR1 and CDR2 are SGHTA and FQGNSA. The CDR3 runs 15 residues. V lost 5 bases, J lost 3 bases, and 6 bases stayed unmatched. The CDR3 region has the DNA TGTGCCAGCAGCGATAGCGGGAGGGCCGTCTACGAGCAGTACTTC. The encoded protein is CASSDSGRAVYEQYF.

The rearrangement joins TRBV7-6 to TRBJ2-1; the D gene is possibly TRBD1 (6 bases). Germline V gene data show CDR1 as SGHVS and CDR2 as FNYEAQ. CDR3 length equals 14 residues. V was pared by 1 base and J by 7 bases, with 11 bases between. CDR3 DNA sequence: TGTGCCAGCAGCTTAGTTTTAGGGGGTAATGAGCAGTTCTTC. Protein product: CASSLVLGGNEQFF.

The rearrangement joins TRBV7-3 to TRBJ2-7, with unresolved D. Germline V gives CDR1 SGHTA, CDR2 FQGTGA. The V end lost 6 bases, the J end lost 7 bases, and 7 bases lay between the germline ends. This CDR3 region has 10 residues. The CDR3 sequence is CASSPREQYF. The CDR3 DNA reads as TGTGCCAGCAGTCCGAGAGAGCAGTACTTC.

This chain uses TRBV27 with TRBJ2-7, with 9 nucleotides matching TRBD1. This CDR3 contains 15 residues. Trimming cost V 3 bases and J 2 bases; bases outside gene matches: 5. CDR1 and CDR2 from the germline V gene are MNHEY and SMNVEV (reference sequence). CDR3 protein: CASSFRDRVTYEQYF. The CDR3, as DNA: TGTGCCAGCAGTTTCCGGGACAGGGTTACCTACGAGCAGTACTTC.

This rearrangement joins TRBV9 to TRBJ2-3, with 13 bases fitting TRBD2. V lost 4 bases, J lost 5 bases, and 16 bases stayed unmatched. The CDR3 consists of 19 residues. Germline-derived CDR1 and CDR2 are SGDLS and YYNGEE. The CDR3 coding sequence is TGTGCCAGCAGCCCTCAGACGACTAGCGGGGGGAGCAGGAGAGATACGCAGTATTTT. Residues: CASSPQTTSGGSRRDTQYF.

This clone was recorded a few times. The rearrangement uses TRBV10-3 and TRBJ1-2; 8 nucleotides agree with TRBD1. CDR1 is ENHRY, CDR2 SYGVKD, per germline. V was pared by 9 bases and J by 3 bases, with 12 bases of the junction left unmatched. The CDR3 extends over 15 amino acids. CDR3 coding DNA: TGTGCCATTCAAACCGGACAGGGCAGTGACTATGGCTACACCTTC. It encodes CAIQTGQGSDYGYTF.

The chain joins TRBV6-5 to TRBJ2-1, with TRBD2 matching over 10 bases. Per the germline V gene, CDR1 is MNHEY and CDR2 is SVGAGI. The J segment lost 3 bases and the V segment lost 0 bases, leaving 2 bases of the junction unmatched. The CDR3 spans 16 residues. The CDR3 loop is CASSYSRTSGYNEQFF. CDR3 in DNA: TGTGCCAGCAGTTACTCAAGGACTAGCGGCTACAATGAGCAGTTCTTC.

This chain links TRBV13 with TRBJ1-1; TRBD1 aligns across 7 bases. Germline V gene data show CDR1 as PRHDT and CDR2 as FYEKMQ (reference sequence). This CDR3 has 15 residues. The J segment lost 6 bases and the V segment lost 5 bases, leaving 12 bases of the junction unmatched. The CDR3 spells CASSPSGRGFAEAFF. Here the CDR3 DNA reads TGTGCCAGCAGCCCCTCGGGCAGGGGGTTCGCTGAAGCTTTCTTT. Based on the CDR3 plus reference TRBV13 and TRBJ1-1, the full variable domain is AAGVIQSPRHLIKEKRETATLKCYPIPRHDTVYWYQQGPGQDPQFLISFYEKMQSDKGSIPDRFSAQQFSDYHSELNMSSLELGDSALYFCASSPSGRGFAEAFFGQGTRLTVV.

V and J are TRBV19 and TRBJ1-2; D unresolved. The CDR3 covers 10 residues. Germline lookup yields CDR1 LNHDA and CDR2 SQIVND (reference sequence). Trimming took 6 bases from V and 6 from J, leaving 5 bases between them. CDR3 in DNA: TGTGCCAGTAGGGCGGATGGCTACACCTTC. Translation: CASRADGYTF.

The J gene is TRBJ1-5, the V gene TRBV7-9; 8 nucleotides line up with TRBD1. Germline CDR1 is SEHNR and CDR2 is FQNEAQ (reference sequence). The CDR3 has 15 residues. The V segment lost 5 bases and the J segment 3 bases; nucleotides outside the gene matches: 6. Here the CDR3 reads CASSAQGGDNQPQHF. The CDR3 bases are TGTGCCAGCAGCGCACAGGGGGGGGACAATCAGCCCCAGCATTTT.

This chain links TRBV5-1 with TRBJ2-3; D remains unclear. This CDR3 is built from 15 residues. Germline values: CDR1 SGHRS, CDR2 YFSETQ. Trimming removed 3 bases at V and 0 bases at J, with 11 bases between. The CDR3 spells CASSSDGTSTDTQYF. The CDR3 DNA is TGCGCCAGCAGCTCGGACGGAACTAGCACAGATACGCAGTATTTT.

This clone was detected only once. CDR3 sequence (DNA): TGTGCCAGCAGCGTAGTGTCTAGCGGTATCCACGAGCAGTACTTC. It translates to CASSVVSSGIHEQYF. The chain has TRBV9 and TRBJ2-7, with TRBD2 matching 7 bases. From germline, CDR1 is SGDLS and CDR2 YYNGEE. The CDR3 contains 15 residues. V gave up 0 bases and J gave up 5 bases; unmatched junction bases: 8. The full variable domain, rest sourced from reference TRBV9 and TRBJ2-7, is DSGVTQTPKHLITATGQRVTLRCSPRSGDLSVYWYQQSLDQGLQFLIQYYNGEERAKGNILERFSAQQFPDLHSELNLSSLELGDSALYFCASSVVSSGIHEQYFGPGTRLTVT.

This clone came up once. The chain carries TRBV5-6 and TRBJ2-3; either TRBD1 or TRBD2 may supply D (5 bases each). Trimming left V 6 bases short and J 1 base short, with 15 bases between. Germline V gene sequence: CDR1 SGHDT, CDR2 YYEEEE. The CDR3 runs 15 residues. DNA of the CDR3: TGTGCCAGCACCGCCGATGGGGGAGGCACAGATACGCAGTATTTT. It translates to CASTADGGGTDTQYF.

The chain links TRBV7-2 to TRBJ2-7; 7 bases fit TRBD2. The length of the CDR3 is 17 residues. Trimming took 1 base from V and 3 from J; bases not matched to a gene: 12. Germline values: CDR1 SGHTA, CDR2 FQGNSA. This CDR3 is CASSLGGWGDYIYEQYF. The CDR3 DNA is TGTGCCAGCAGCTTAGGGGGGTGGGGGGACTACATCTACGAGCAGTACTTC.

The chain carries TRBV27 and TRBJ2-3; D gene uncertain. The CDR3 is 14 amino acids. Germline-derived CDR1 and CDR2 are MNHEY and SMNVEV (reference sequence). The V and J ends lost 1 base and 1 base respectively, with 6 bases between them. The CDR3 spells CASSLFVRTDTQYF. The CDR3 DNA follows: TGTGCCAGCAGTTTATTTGTCCGCACAGATACGCAGTATTTT.

The chain combines TRBV19 with TRBJ2-2; TRBD2 aligns across 10 bases. V lost 0 bases and J lost 4; bases outside the gene matches: 17. Germline V lookup: CDR1 LNHDA, CDR2 SQIVND (reference sequence). The CDR3 runs 21 residues. CDR3 amino acids: CASSIDLSGRPESLGTGELFF. For the CDR3, the DNA is TGTGCCAGTAGTATAGATCTTAGCGGGAGGCCTGAAAGCCTGGGCACCGGGGAGCTGTTTTTT.

The chain is built from TRBV29-1 and TRBJ1-1, with a possible D match to TRBD1 (5 bases). CDR1 and CDR2 (germline): SQVTM, ANQGSEA. This CDR3 spans 14 amino acids. V was shortened by 4 bases and J by 3 bases, with 15 bases between the two germline ends. The CDR3 here is CSVAGTSRDTEAFF. CDR3 DNA: TGCAGCGTTGCGGGGACCTCAAGGGACACTGAAGCTTTCTTT.

V and J are TRBV6-1 and TRBJ1-5, with a possible D match to TRBD1 (6 bases). V was cut by 6 bases and J by 7 bases, with 19 bases left in between. The CDR3 runs to 15 residues. CDR1 is MNHNS, CDR2 SASEGT, per germline. In DNA, the CDR3 is TGTGCCAGCAGGGGGGCTCCCCCAGGGCAACAGCCCCAGCATTTT. The encoded protein is CASRGAPPGQQPQHF.